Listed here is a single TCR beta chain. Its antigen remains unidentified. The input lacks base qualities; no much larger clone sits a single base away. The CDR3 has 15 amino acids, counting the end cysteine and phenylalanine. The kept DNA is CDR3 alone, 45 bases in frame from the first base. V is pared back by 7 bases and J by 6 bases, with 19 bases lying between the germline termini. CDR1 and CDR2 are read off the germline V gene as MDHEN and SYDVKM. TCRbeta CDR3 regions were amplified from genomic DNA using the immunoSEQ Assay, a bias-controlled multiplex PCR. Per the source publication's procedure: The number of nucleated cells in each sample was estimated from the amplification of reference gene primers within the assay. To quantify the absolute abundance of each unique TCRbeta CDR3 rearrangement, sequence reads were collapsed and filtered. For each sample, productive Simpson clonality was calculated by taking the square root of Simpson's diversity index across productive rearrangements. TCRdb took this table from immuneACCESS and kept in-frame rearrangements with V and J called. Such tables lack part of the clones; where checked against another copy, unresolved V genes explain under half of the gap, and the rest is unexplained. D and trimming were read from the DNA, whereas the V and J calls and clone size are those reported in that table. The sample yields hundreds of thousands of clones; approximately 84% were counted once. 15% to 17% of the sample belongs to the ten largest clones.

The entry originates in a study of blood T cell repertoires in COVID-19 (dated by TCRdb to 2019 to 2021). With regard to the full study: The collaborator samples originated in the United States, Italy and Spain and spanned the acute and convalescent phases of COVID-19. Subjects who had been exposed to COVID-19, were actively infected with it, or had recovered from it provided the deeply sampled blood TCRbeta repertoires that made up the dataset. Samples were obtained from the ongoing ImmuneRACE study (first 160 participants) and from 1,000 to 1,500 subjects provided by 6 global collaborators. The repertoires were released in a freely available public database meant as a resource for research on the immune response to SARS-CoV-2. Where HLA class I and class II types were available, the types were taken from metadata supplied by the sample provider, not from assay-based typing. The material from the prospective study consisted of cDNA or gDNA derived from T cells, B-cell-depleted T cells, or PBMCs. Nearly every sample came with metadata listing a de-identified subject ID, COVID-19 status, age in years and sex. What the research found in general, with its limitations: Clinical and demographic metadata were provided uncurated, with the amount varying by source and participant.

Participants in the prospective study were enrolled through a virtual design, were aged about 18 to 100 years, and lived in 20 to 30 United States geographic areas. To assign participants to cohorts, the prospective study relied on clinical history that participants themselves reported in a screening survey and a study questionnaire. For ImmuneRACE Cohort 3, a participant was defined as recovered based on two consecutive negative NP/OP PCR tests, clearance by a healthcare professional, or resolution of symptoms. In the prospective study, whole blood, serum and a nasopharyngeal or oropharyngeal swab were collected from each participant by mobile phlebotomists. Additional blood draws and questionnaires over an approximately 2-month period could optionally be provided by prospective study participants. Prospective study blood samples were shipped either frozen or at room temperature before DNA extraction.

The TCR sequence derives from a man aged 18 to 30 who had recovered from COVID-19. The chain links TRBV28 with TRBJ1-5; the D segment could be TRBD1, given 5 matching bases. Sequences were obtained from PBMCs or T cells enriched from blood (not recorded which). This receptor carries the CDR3 CASTTTRQGFQPQHF. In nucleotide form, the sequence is TGTGCCAGCACAACCACTCGGCAGGGTTTTCAGCCCCAGCATTTT.